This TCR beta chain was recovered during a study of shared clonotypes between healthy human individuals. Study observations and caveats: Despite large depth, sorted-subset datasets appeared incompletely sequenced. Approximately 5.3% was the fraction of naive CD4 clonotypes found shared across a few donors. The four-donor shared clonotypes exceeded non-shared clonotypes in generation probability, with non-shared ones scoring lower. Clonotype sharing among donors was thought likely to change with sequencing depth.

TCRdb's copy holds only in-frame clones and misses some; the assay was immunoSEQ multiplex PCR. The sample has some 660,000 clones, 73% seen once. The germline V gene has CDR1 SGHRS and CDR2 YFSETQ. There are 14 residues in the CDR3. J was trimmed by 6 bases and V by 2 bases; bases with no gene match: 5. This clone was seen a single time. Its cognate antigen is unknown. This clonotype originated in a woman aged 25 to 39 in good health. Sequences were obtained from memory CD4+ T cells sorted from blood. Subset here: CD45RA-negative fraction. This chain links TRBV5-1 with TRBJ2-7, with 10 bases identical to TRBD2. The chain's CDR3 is CASSLAGGSLEQYF. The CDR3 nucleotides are TGCGCCAGCAGCTTAGCGGGAGGGTCCCTCGAGCAGTACTTC. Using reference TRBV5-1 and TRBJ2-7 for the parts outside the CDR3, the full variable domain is KAGVTQTPRYLIKTRGQQVTLSCSPISGHRSVSWYQQTPGQGLQFLFEYFSETQRNKGNFPGRFSGRQFSNSRSEMNVSTLELGDSALYLCASSLAGGSLEQYFGPGTRLTVT.